The clone carrying this T cell receptor (beta chain) came up a few times. Its antigen is as yet unknown. This record comes from a study of blood T cells in healthy people across ages. General study results and limits: Leaving the PBMCs unsorted stopped any conclusive comparison of naive versus antigen-experienced cells. Significant beta diversity loss was already apparent by age approximately 42, declining roughly linearly.

Combining a sample-barcoded 5' primer with a J-beta primer mix, a second PCR ran for 7 to 11 cycles. TCRdb processed the 5' RACE reads anew with MiXCR; each CDR3 protein has one entry. Of around 1,800,000 distinct CDR3 sequences in the sample, 30% to 40% were seen once. Each donor supplied roughly 9.2 milliliters of peripheral blood. This CDR3 spans 17 amino acids. V was cut by 0 bases and J by 0 bases, with 15 bases left in between. CDR1 and CDR2 from the germline V gene are SGHKS and YYEKEE (reference sequence). This sequence originates from a human donor in good health. This chain joins TRBV5-5 and TRBJ1-2; no firm D call. Sequenced: blood. CDR3 in amino acids: CASSLVGNPPANYGYTF. The CDR3, as DNA: TGTGCCAGCAGCTTGGTGGGCAACCCGCCGGCTAACTATGGCTACACCTTC. The variable domain in full, completed from reference TRBV5-5 and TRBJ1-2, reads DAGVTQSPTHLIKTRGQQVTLRCSPISGHKSVSWYQQVLGQGPQFIFQYYEKEERGRGNFPDRFSARQFPNYSSELNVNALLLGDSALYLCASSLVGNPPANYGYTFGSGTRLTVV.